The 32 T cell receptor beta chains given below trace back to one sample, sequenced in a study of blood T cell repertoires in COVID-19. TCRdb's copy holds only in-frame clones and misses some; the assay was immunoSEQ multiplex PCR. The table records 27,000 or so clones, roughly nine tenths of them present only once. Sequencing used peripheral blood. All receptors derive from a human donor with active COVID-19. The donor label of this sample is uncertain.

The chain has TRBV18 and TRBJ1-6; 7 positions agree with TRBD1. The CDR3 loop spans 14 amino acids. Trimming removed 5 bases from V and 9 bases from J; junction bases left unmatched: 7. CDR1 and CDR2 from the germline V gene are KGHSH and LQKENI. CDR3 region: CASSSTGAGSPLHF. Written as DNA, the CDR3 is TGTGCCAGCTCATCAACAGGGGCGGGTTCACCCCTCCACTTT.

V and J are TRBV6-5 and TRBJ1-3, with TRBD1 as a possible D gene (5 bases). Trimming took off 2 bases at V and 8 bases at J, with 16 bases between the two ends. The germline CDR1 and CDR2 sequences are MNHEY and SVGAGI. The CDR3 runs 15 residues. The CDR3 reads CASSYGSGSTDTIYF. In nucleotides, the CDR3 is TGTGCCAGCAGTTACGGATCAGGGTCGACAGACACCATATATTTT.

The V call is TRBV11-3, the J call TRBJ1-1; D is ambiguous. There are 13 residues in the CDR3. The germline CDR1 and CDR2 sequences are SGHNT and YENEEA. Trimming pared 1 base from V and 5 bases from J, leaving 8 bases between. The CDR3 sequence is CASSLAFRTEAFF. DNA of the CDR3: TGTGCCAGCAGCTTAGCATTCAGGACTGAAGCTTTCTTT.

This sequence joins TRBV7-3 and TRBJ2-1; D gene uncertain. The CDR3 runs 13 residues. V was shortened by 2 bases and J by 5 bases, with 7 bases between the two germline ends. CDR1 and CDR2 from the germline V gene are SGHTA and FQGTGA. For the CDR3, the DNA is TGTGCCAGCAGCTTATACAGAGACAATGAGCAGTTCTTC. This encodes CASSLYRDNEQFF. Variable domain in full (rest from reference TRBV7-3 and TRBJ2-1): GAGVSQTPSNKVTEKGKYVELRCDPISGHTALYWYRQSLGQGPEFLIYFQGTGAADDSGLPNDRFFAVRPEGSVSTLKIQRTERGDSAVYLCASSLYRDNEQFFGPGTRLTVL.

The rearrangement joins TRBV6-5 to TRBJ1-4; maybe TRBD1 (5 bases). The CDR3 is 13 amino acids. The germline V gene has CDR1 MNHEY and CDR2 SVGAGI. Trimming stripped 0 bases from V and 10 bases from J, with 9 bases between. CDR3 residues: CASSYSTGGKLFF. CDR3 coding DNA: TGTGCCAGCAGTTACTCGACGGGGGGAAAACTGTTTTTT.

V and J are TRBV28 and TRBJ1-2, with TRBD1 matching over 11 bases. Germline V gene lookup returns CDR1 MDHEN and CDR2 SYDVKM. V lost 6 bases, J lost 7 bases, and 10 bases stayed unmatched. This CDR3 is built from 15 residues. CDR3 loop: CASSLWTGGLLGYTF. The DNA of the CDR3 is TGTGCCAGCAGCCTCTGGACAGGGGGCCTGCTTGGCTACACCTTC.

V is TRBV6-2 or TRBV6-3 and J is TRBJ2-3; maybe TRBD2 (6 bases). V was pared by 6 bases and J by 14 bases, with 18 bases between. CDR1 MNHEY and CDR2 SVGEGT come from the germline V gene. CDR3 length equals 12 residues. The DNA of the CDR3 is TGTGCCAGCAGCGGAGAGTGGGGACTCCCGTATTTT. It is translated as CASSGEWGLPYF.

The chain is built from TRBV5-8 and TRBJ2-5; TRBD2 is a possible D gene (6 bases). The germline CDR1 and CDR2 sequences are SGHTS and YDEGEE. The CDR3 runs to 14 residues. The V and J ends lost 0 bases and 5 bases respectively, with 11 bases between them. CDR3 protein: CASSLGGARETQYF. The DNA for the CDR3 is TGTGCCAGCAGCTTGGGCGGGGCCCGGGAGACCCAGTACTTC.

This clone was found once. The CDR3 spells CSAGQSSGNTIYF. CDR3 DNA: TGCAGCGCCGGACAGTCCTCTGGAAACACCATATATTTT. This sequence joins TRBV29-1 and TRBJ1-3; tentatively, D is TRBD1 (6 bases). Trimming shortened V by 7 bases and J by 0 bases, and 10 bases separated the two germline ends. In germline, CDR1 is SQVTM, CDR2 ANQGSEA. This CDR3 is 13 amino acids long. The whole variable domain, filled in from reference TRBV29-1 and TRBJ1-3, reads SAVISQKPSRDICQRGTSLTIQCQVDSQVTMMFWYRQQPGQSLTLIATANQGSEATYESGFVIDKFPISRPNLTFSTLTVSNMSPEDSSIYLCSAGQSSGNTIYFGEGSWLTVV.

This chain connects TRBV27 to TRBJ2-1; 7 bases fit TRBD2. Germline V gives CDR1 MNHEY, CDR2 SMNVEV (reference sequence). V lost 2 bases and J lost 0; bases outside the gene matches: 4. The CDR3 is 16 residues long. The CDR3 region is CASSLNLAASYNEQFF. The CDR3 nucleotides are TGTGCCAGCAGTTTAAATCTAGCGGCCTCCTACAATGAGCAGTTCTTC.

This clone was detected only a few times. The chain links TRBV27 to TRBJ2-7, with 11 bases lining up with TRBD1. CDR3 length: 15 residues. In germline, CDR1 is MNHEY, CDR2 SMNVEV (reference sequence). V lost 3 bases to trimming and J lost 5 bases; unmatched junction nucleotides: 6. The CDR3 nucleotides are TGTGCCAGCAGTTTGAGTCGGACAGGGGGCGACGAGCAGTACTTC. Translating it yields CASSLSRTGGDEQYF.

V gene TRBV28 combines with J gene TRBJ2-6, with 7 bases identical to TRBD1. The germline V gene encodes CDR1 MDHEN and CDR2 SYDVKM. CDR3 size: 16 residues. The trim removed 6 bases at V and 3 bases at J, leaving 8 bases unmatched. The chain's CDR3 is CASRGDSWNGANVLTF. The CDR3 DNA follows: TGTGCCAGCAGGGGGGACAGTTGGAATGGGGCCAACGTCCTGACTTTC.

The V gene is TRBV21-1, the J gene TRBJ2-1; the D segment call TRBD2 is taken from the table without a DNA check. TRBV21-1 is described as a pseudogene. CDR3 length equals 15 residues. The CDR3 sequence: CASSKGGRGDNEQFF. The CDR3 coding sequence is TGTGCCAGCAGCAAAGGCGGGAGGGGGGATAATGAGCAGTTCTTC.

The V and J genes are TRBV7-9 and TRBJ1-2; D not certain. Germline-derived CDR1 and CDR2 are SEHNR and FQNEAQ (reference sequence). The CDR3 sequence is 11 residues long. Trimming took 10 bases from V and 8 from J, leaving 14 bases between them. The CDR3 nucleotides read TGTGCCAACAAGCTTCGGAGGGGCTACACCTTC. Translating gives CANKLRRGYTF.

V gene TRBV11-3 combines with J gene TRBJ2-1, with 9 positions matching TRBD2. V trimming: 1 base; J trimming: 4 bases; junction bases outside the gene matches: 2. The germline CDR1 and CDR2 sequences are SGHNT and YENEEA. The CDR3 extends over 15 amino acids. CDR3 in amino acids: CASSLVAGAYNEQFF. DNA for the CDR3: TGTGCCAGCAGCTTAGTAGCGGGGGCGTACAATGAGCAGTTCTTC.

The V gene is TRBV15, the J gene TRBJ2-3; TRBD2 aligns across 7 bases. CDR3 length: 14 amino acids. The ends lost 0 bases at V and 4 bases at J; junction bases unmatched: 1. Germline values: CDR1 LNHNV, CDR2 YYDKDF (reference sequence). CDR3: CATSRDRGADTQYF. The CDR3 DNA is TGTGCCACCAGCAGAGATCGGGGGGCAGATACGCAGTATTTT.

The chain recombines TRBV7-3 with TRBJ1-2; D is undetermined. CDR3 length equals 15 residues. Germline V gives CDR1 SGHTA, CDR2 FQGTGA. Trimming left V 7 bases short and J 1 base short, with 16 bases between. Here the CDR3 reads CASTTRRSDNYGYTF. In DNA, the CDR3 is TGTGCCAGCACCACGAGGAGGTCTGATAACTATGGCTACACCTTC.

This chain connects TRBV11-3 to TRBJ2-1, with TRBD1 as a possible D gene (6 bases). The germline V and J ends were trimmed by 6 bases and 6 bases, with 12 bases remaining between them. Germline V gene data show CDR1 as SGHNT and CDR2 as YENEEA. The CDR3 sequence is 13 residues long. The chain's CDR3 is CASSSTGFNEQFF. CDR3 bases: TGTGCCAGCAGTTCCACAGGGTTCAATGAGCAGTTCTTC. The whole variable domain, remainder taken from reference TRBV11-3 and TRBJ2-1, is EAGVVQSPRYKIIEKKQPVAFWCNPISGHNTLYWYLQNLGQGPELLIRYENEEAVDDSQLPKDRFSAERLKGVDSTLKIQPAELGDSAVYLCASSSTGFNEQFFGPGTRLTVL.

V and J are TRBV5-1 and TRBJ2-5, with 10 bases matching TRBD2. Germline V gives CDR1 SGHRS, CDR2 YFSETQ. V was clipped by 0 bases and J by 2 bases; unmatched bases: 1. The length of the CDR3 is 15 residues. The CDR3 region is CASSLELAGQETQYF. CDR3 DNA: TGCGCCAGCAGCTTGGAACTAGCGGGGCAAGAGACCCAGTACTTC.

This chain links TRBV7-2 with TRBJ1-1, with 8 nucleotides matching TRBD1. There are 15 residues in the CDR3. V was pared by 0 bases and J by 5 bases, with 5 bases of the junction left unmatched. From germline, CDR1 is SGHTA and CDR2 FQGNSA. CDR3 bases: TGTGCCAGCAGCTTAGCGCACAGGGGGACGACTGAAGCTTTCTTT. Protein: CASSLAHRGTTEAFF.

This chain links TRBV7-2 with TRBJ2-1; 9 bases map to TRBD1. V lost 3 bases to trimming and J lost 5 bases; unmatched junction nucleotides: 8. The CDR3 extends over 16 amino acids. In germline, CDR1 is SGHTA, CDR2 FQGNSA. The CDR3 sequence: CASSFMGQGLNNEQFF. As DNA, the CDR3 is TGTGCCAGCAGCTTTATGGGACAGGGCCTTAACAATGAGCAGTTCTTC.

This CDR3 is CATSERTGDGQPQHF. In DNA, the CDR3 is TGTGCCACCAGTGAACGGACAGGGGATGGGCAGCCCCAGCATTTT. This chain links TRBV24-1 with TRBJ1-5; 9 nucleotides align to TRBD1. This CDR3 region has 15 residues. Germline CDR1 reads KGHDR; CDR2 reads SFDVKD. With V trimmed by 4 bases and J by 7 bases, 7 bases remained unmatched.

This chain connects TRBV3-1 (or the pseudogene TRBV3-2) to TRBJ1-5, with D unresolved. CDR3 size: 15 residues. Trimming took off 3 bases at V and 1 base at J, with 10 bases between the two ends. Germline V CDR1 and CDR2: LGHDT, YNNKEL (reference sequence). This chain's CDR3 is CASSQVGKSNQPQHF. For the CDR3, the DNA is TGTGCCAGCAGCCAGGTCGGGAAGAGCAATCAGCCCCAGCATTTT.

The chain recombines TRBV4-2 with TRBJ2-7; 8 bases agree with TRBD2. Trimming took 0 bases from V and 3 from J; bases not matched to a gene: 7. This CDR3 comprises 16 residues. Germline assignment: CDR1 LGHNA and CDR2 YNFKEQ. DNA of the CDR3: TGTGCCAGCAGCCAAGAACTAGGTAGCGGGGACTACGAGCAGTACTTC. Amino acid sequence: CASSQELGSGDYEQYF.

This chain uses TRBV9 with TRBJ2-7, with 13 bases fitting TRBD2. V was clipped by 0 bases and J by 10 bases; unmatched bases: 4. From germline, CDR1 is SGDLS and CDR2 YYNGEE. This CDR3 region has 14 residues. DNA for the CDR3: TGTGCCAGCAGCGTAGGGACTAGCGGGAGTGTCCAGTACTTC. The encoded protein is CASSVGTSGSVQYF. The entire variable domain, with the rest obtained from reference TRBV9 and TRBJ2-7, is as follows: DSGVTQTPKHLITATGQRVTLRCSPRSGDLSVYWYQQSLDQGLQFLIQYYNGEERAKGNILERFSAQQFPDLHSELNLSSLELGDSALYFCASSVGTSGSVQYFGPGTRLTVT.

The V call is TRBV5-1, the J call TRBJ1-6; TRBD1 aligns across 7 bases. The CDR3 is made up of 16 amino acids. Germline assignment: CDR1 SGHRS and CDR2 YFSETQ. With V trimmed by 0 bases and J by 10 bases, 10 bases remained unmatched. This CDR3 is CASSLGQGSYQSPLHF. CDR3 nucleotides: TGCGCCAGCAGCTTGGGACAGGGCTCTTATCAATCACCCCTCCACTTT. The whole variable domain, remainder taken from reference TRBV5-1 and TRBJ1-6, is KAGVTQTPRYLIKTRGQQVTLSCSPISGHRSVSWYQQTPGQGLQFLFEYFSETQRNKGNFPGRFSGRQFSNSRSEMNVSTLELGDSALYLCASSLGQGSYQSPLHFGNGTRLTVT.

This clone was counted between two and nine times. The chain is built from TRBV11-2 and TRBJ2-7, with D uncertain. V lost 4 bases and J 4 bases, leaving 8 bases between the germline ends. This CDR3 region has 12 residues. CDR1 and CDR2 (germline): SGHAT, FQNNGV. The DNA of the CDR3 is TGTGCCAGCAGCTGGGTAGCTTACGAGCAGTACTTC. This encodes CASSWVAYEQYF.

V usage is TRBV30 and J usage is TRBJ2-7; 7 positions match TRBD1. The CDR3 is 14 amino acids. CDR1 and CDR2 (germline): GTSNPN, SVGIG (reference sequence). The ends lost 0 bases at V and 3 bases at J; junction bases unmatched: 5. The CDR3 sequence is CAWSVIGGRYEQYF. CDR3 nucleotides: TGTGCCTGGAGTGTAATAGGGGGCCGCTACGAGCAGTACTTC.

This sequence joins TRBV4-3 and TRBJ2-1; weak D call: TRBD2 (7 bases). V gave up 2 bases and J gave up 5 bases, with 19 bases separating them. This CDR3 contains 17 residues. The germline gives CDR1 LGHNA, CDR2 YSLEER. This CDR3 reads CASSQLNRERDHNEQFF. DNA for the CDR3: TGCGCCAGCAGCCAACTCAACAGGGAGCGGGACCACAATGAGCAGTTCTTC.

J is TRBJ1-2 and V is TRBV6-5; D perhaps matches TRBD1 (6 bases). V lost 6 bases to trimming and J lost 8 bases, with 16 bases between them. Germline V gives CDR1 MNHEY, CDR2 SVGAGI. The CDR3 extends over 13 amino acids. The CDR3 loop is CASSHGAGEGYTF. DNA for the CDR3: TGTGCCAGCAGCCACGGGGCAGGGGAGGGCTACACCTTC.

The genes are TRBV6-5 and TRBJ2-5; D is uncertain. The CDR3 runs to 15 residues. Trimming shortened V by 0 bases and J by 5 bases, and 13 bases separated the two germline ends. Germline CDR1 is MNHEY and CDR2 is SVGAGI. CDR3 nucleotide sequence: TGTGCCAGCAGTTACTCGTTGATAGCCCCGGAGACCCAGTACTTC. This encodes CASSYSLIAPETQYF.

The chain's CDR3 is CASSQELPQGGSPLHF. CDR3 in DNA: TGCGCCAGCAGCCAAGAATTGCCCCAGGGAGGCTCACCCCTCCACTTT. The chain employs TRBV4-3 and TRBJ1-6, with TRBD1 as a possible D gene (5 bases). Germline V CDR1 and CDR2: LGHNA, YSLEER. This CDR3 is 16 amino acids long. V lost 0 bases, J lost 10 bases, and 16 bases lay in between.